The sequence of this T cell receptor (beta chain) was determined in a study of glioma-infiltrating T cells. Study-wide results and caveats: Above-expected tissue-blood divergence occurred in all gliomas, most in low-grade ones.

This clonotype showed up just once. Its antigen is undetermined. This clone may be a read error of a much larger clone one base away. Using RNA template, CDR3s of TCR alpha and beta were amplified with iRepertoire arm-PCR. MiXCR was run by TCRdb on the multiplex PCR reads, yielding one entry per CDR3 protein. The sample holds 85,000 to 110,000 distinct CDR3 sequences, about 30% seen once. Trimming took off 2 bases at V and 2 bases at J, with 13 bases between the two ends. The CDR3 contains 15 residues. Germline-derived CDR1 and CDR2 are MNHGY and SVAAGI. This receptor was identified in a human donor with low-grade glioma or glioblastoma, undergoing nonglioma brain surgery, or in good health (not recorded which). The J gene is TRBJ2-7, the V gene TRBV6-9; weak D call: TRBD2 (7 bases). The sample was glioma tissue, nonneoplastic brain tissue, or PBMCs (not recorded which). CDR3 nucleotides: TGTGCCAGCAGTTATGGGGGGGCAGGAGCCTACGAGCAGTACTTC. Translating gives CASSYGGAGAYEQYF.